Below are 12 T cell receptor beta chains sequenced from a single sample in a study of T cells after yellow fever vaccination. TCRdb called the 5' RACE reads again in MiXCR, with one record for every CDR3 protein. The table includes 200,000 to 250,000 distinct CDR3 sequences, approximately 3% detected once. The sequences come from CD4+ T cells sorted from PBMCs, collected 10 days after the yellow fever booster vaccination. These receptor sequences come from a man between 18 and 35 years old who received the YFV17D yellow fever vaccine.

This clonotype was counted at least ten times. V is TRBV7-3 and J is TRBJ2-3, with 9 bases matching TRBD2. The CDR3 consists of 14 residues. Germline values: CDR1 SGHTA, CDR2 FQGTGA. V lost 6 bases and J lost 1; bases outside the gene matches: 2. CDR3 protein: CASSWTSGTDTQYF. The CDR3 DNA sequence: TGTGCCAGCAGTTGGACTAGCGGCACAGATACGCAGTATTTT.

This clonotype was detected ten times or more. The chain uses TRBV10-3 and TRBJ2-3; no clear D. In germline, CDR1 is ENHRY, CDR2 SYGVKD. The CDR3 covers 12 residues. Trimming pared 4 bases from V and 6 bases from J, leaving 8 bases between. CDR3: CAISGWADTQYF. The CDR3 coding sequence is TGTGCCATCAGTGGCTGGGCCGATACGCAGTATTTT.

V is TRBV6-2 or TRBV6-3 and J is TRBJ1-1; a possible D gene is TRBD1 (5 bases). The CDR3 length is 11 residues. V dropped 11 bases and J dropped 5 bases, with 12 bases sitting between them. The germline V gene encodes CDR1 MNHEY and CDR2 SVGEGT. CDR3 coding DNA: TGTGCCGCCCGGGGGGGGACTGAAGCTTTCTTT. It specifies CAARGGTEAFF.

This clonotype was detected ten times or more. The chain uses TRBV10-3 and TRBJ2-5, with D possibly being TRBD2 (6 bases). Trimming cost V 5 bases and J 4 bases, with 14 bases left between them. Germline V gene sequence: CDR1 ENHRY, CDR2 SYGVKD. The CDR3 contains 14 residues. CDR3 loop: CAISTPRGGETQYF. CDR3 DNA: TGTGCCATCAGTACACCGAGGGGAGGAGAGACCCAGTACTTC.

This clonotype was detected ten times or more. The chain uses TRBV5-6 and TRBJ2-3, with TRBD2 matching 14 bases. CDR3 length equals 15 residues. V dropped 4 bases and J dropped 6; count of bases not matched to a gene: 4. Germline CDR1 SGHDT, CDR2 YYEEEE. CDR3 amino acids: CASSRTSGGLDTQYF. In nucleotides, the CDR3 is TGTGCCAGCAGCCGGACTAGCGGGGGGTTGGATACGCAGTATTTT.

This clonotype was detected ten times or more. This chain joins TRBV7-3 and TRBJ2-7; D call uncertain. Germline loops: CDR1 SGHTA, CDR2 FQGTGA. The CDR3 consists of 13 residues. V was shortened by 2 bases and J by 7 bases, with 12 bases between the two germline ends. This CDR3 reads CASSLGGMGEQYF. DNA of the CDR3: TGTGCCAGCAGCTTAGGTGGCATGGGGGAGCAGTACTTC.

The chain links TRBV19 to TRBJ2-7; 7 bases match TRBD2. The junction had 7 bases not matched to a gene; V was cut back by 5 bases and J by 0 bases. CDR1 and CDR2 (germline): LNHDA, SQIVND (reference sequence). The CDR3 totals 15 residues. The CDR3 bases are TGTGCCAGTAGTTCCCTAGCGGAGGGCTCCTACGAGCAGTACTTC. This encodes CASSSLAEGSYEQYF. Supplemented by reference TRBV19 and TRBJ2-7, the full variable domain reads DGGITQSPKYLFRKEGQNVTLSCEQNLNHDAMYWYRQDPGQGLRLIYYSQIVNDFQKGDIAEGYSVSREKKESFPLTVTSAQKNPTAFYLCASSSLAEGSYEQYFGPGTRLTVT.

This clonotype was counted a few times. A single base separates this from a much larger clone, so it may be a read error. The J gene is TRBJ2-1, the V gene TRBV7-2, with D uncertain. The ends were cut back, 5 bases at V and 0 bases at J, with 5 bases in the middle. The CDR3 has 13 residues. CDR1 SGHTA and CDR2 FQGNSA come from the germline V gene. In DNA, the CDR3 is TGTGCCAGCAGCCAGAGCTCCTACAATGAGCAGTTCTTC. Its translation: CASSQSSYNEQFF.

This clonotype was counted ten times or more. CDR3 coding DNA: TGTGCCAGCAGTCCAGGGGGTGTAAACTTGGGTGGCTACACCTTC. Translated: CASSPGGVNLGGYTF. This chain uses TRBV12-3 or TRBV12-4 with TRBJ1-2; 7 nucleotides agree with TRBD1. This CDR3 has 15 amino acids. The V segment lost 5 bases and the J segment 7 bases; nucleotides outside the gene matches: 13.

In this sample, this clonotype turned up many times. The chain couples TRBV5-1 to TRBJ2-3; no reliable D call. Germline V lookup: CDR1 SGHRS, CDR2 YFSETQ. The ends were cut back, 6 bases at V and 2 bases at J, with 13 bases in the middle. The CDR3 totals 14 residues. The CDR3 loop reads CASKPWGSTDTQYF. The CDR3 DNA follows: TGCGCCAGCAAACCCTGGGGATCCACAGATACGCAGTATTTT.

By proportion, this clonotype is medium-sized. The chain combines TRBV5-1 with TRBJ2-5; 11 nucleotides agree with TRBD2. Germline lookup yields CDR1 SGHRS and CDR2 YFSETQ. The CDR3 sequence is 14 residues long. With V trimmed by 5 bases and J by 6 bases, 6 bases remained unmatched. In nucleotides, the CDR3 is TGCGCCAGCAGGACCGGACTAGCGGGCCAGACCCAGTACTTC. This encodes CASRTGLAGQTQYF.

This clonotype was seen ten or more times. This chain's CDR3 is CASSLDRGEQYV. DNA for the CDR3: TGCGCCAGCAGCTTGGACCGGGGCGAGCAGTACGTC. The chain joins TRBV5-1 to TRBJ2-7, with D tentatively TRBD2 (5 bases). The V and J ends lost 0 bases and 6 bases respectively, with 7 bases between them. CDR1 and CDR2 (germline): SGHRS, YFSETQ. The CDR3 length is 12 residues.